This T cell receptor beta chain was captured in a study of shared clonotypes between healthy human individuals. Whole-study results and caveats: Only blood was sampled; tissue repertoires likely differ. In general, naive subsets displayed greater estimated richness than memory subsets did.

A CD45RA+ naive subset and a CD45RA-negative memory subset were split from CD4+ cells. With 3 bases removed from V and 4 bases from J, the gap between germline ends came to 11 bases. The germline V gene encodes CDR1 SGDLS and CDR2 YYNGEE. This CDR3 comprises 15 residues. In the source study's methods: Filtering differed because ImmunoSEQ produced junction-only sequences that carried no quality scores. Repertoires were generated with immunoSEQ multiplex PCR, while TCRdb's copy carries only in-frame clones and drops some. V, J and clone size are taken as reported in that table, and D and trimming were inferred from the DNA itself. The sample records roughly 2.6 million clones, approximately 92% being singletons. This clone was observed once. Antigen specificity is unknown.

The sequencing sample was made of naive CD4+ T cells sorted from blood. This sample's subset: CD45RA+ positively selected. The chain joins TRBV9 to TRBJ1-6; D is unresolved. The clonotype comes from a man younger than 35 in good health. CDR3 DNA: TGTGCCAGCAGCGCCCCCGGGGATTATAATTCACCCCTCCACTTT. As protein: CASSAPGDYNSPLHF. The full variable domain, completed using reference TRBV9 and TRBJ1-6, is DSGVTQTPKHLITATGQRVTLRCSPRSGDLSVYWYQQSLDQGLQFLIQYYNGEERAKGNILERFSAQQFPDLHSELNLSSLELGDSALYFCASSAPGDYNSPLHFGNGTRLTVT.